The 20 T cell receptor beta chains below all came from one sample that was sequenced in a study of blood T cell repertoires in COVID-19. Sequenced by immunoSEQ multiplex PCR; TCRdb stores in-frame clones only, minus some. The sample gives more than 85,000 clones, roughly 82% of which show up once; around a sixth is in the top ten. The sequencing sample was made of peripheral blood. All receptors derive from a man older than 75 with acute or convalescent COVID-19.

With regard to this clone: It is unclear where the CDR3 begins or ends on the DNA, so no DNA is shown, and the CDR3 is as TCRdb lists it. V usage is TRBV2 and J usage is TRBJ2-3; the table's D call, TRBD2, was not checked against the DNA. With termini counted, the CDR3 has 15 amino acids. Germline loops: CDR1 SNHLY, CDR2 FYNNEI. The CDR3 sequence: CASTLGTSGADTQYF.

The chain couples TRBV10-3 to TRBJ2-3; 12 bases fit TRBD2. The germline V gene encodes CDR1 ENHRY and CDR2 SYGVKD. The V gene end was trimmed by 4 bases and the J gene end by 3 bases; junction bases not matched to a gene: 5. CDR3 size: 16 residues. DNA for the CDR3: TGTGCCATCAGTGGCAGGACTAGCGGGAAGACAGATACGCAGTATTTT. This translates into CAISGRTSGKTDTQYF.

The chain carries TRBV6-5 and TRBJ1-5, with D unclear. The CDR3 has 14 amino acids. V was trimmed by 6 bases and J by 3 bases, leaving 12 bases between them. Germline V CDR1 and CDR2: MNHEY, SVGAGI. CDR3 nucleotides: TGTGCCAGCAGCCCCGCCAGGTTCAATCAGCCCCAGCATTTT. Translating it yields CASSPARFNQPQHF.

This clone was seen only once. The chain combines TRBV5-8 with TRBJ2-1; 11 bases line up with TRBD1. Germline CDR1 reads SGHTS; CDR2 reads YDEGEE. J was trimmed by 4 bases and V by 4 bases; bases with no gene match: 4. The CDR3 is 15 residues long. CDR3 protein: CASSKGTGGYNEQFF. The CDR3 DNA reads TGTGCCAGCAGCAAGGGGACAGGGGGGTACAATGAGCAGTTCTTC.

This sequence joins TRBV2 and TRBJ2-5; D is uncertain. Germline CDR1 SNHLY, CDR2 FYNNEI. The CDR3 is 12 amino acids. Deletions cut 9 bases from V and 1 base from J, with 9 bases between. The CDR3 bases are TGTGCCAGTACAGTCAGCCAAGAGACCCAGTACTTC. This codes for CASTVSQETQYF.

The V call is TRBV6-2 or TRBV6-3, the J call TRBJ2-7; no clear D gene. V was clipped by 3 bases and J by 2 bases, with 17 bases between them. The CDR3 runs 16 residues. CDR1 MNHEY and CDR2 SVGEGT come from the germline V gene. CDR3 residues: CASSYRAGLPTYEQYF. The CDR3 DNA is TGTGCCAGCAGTTATCGCGCAGGCTTACCGACCTACGAGCAGTACTTC.

V is TRBV5-6 and J is TRBJ2-5; 7 nucleotides align to TRBD2. Germline V gene sequence: CDR1 SGHDT, CDR2 YYEEEE. The length of the CDR3 is 14 residues. Losses at the gene ends were 7 bases for V and 3 bases for J; bases not matched to a gene: 9. In nucleotides, the CDR3 is TGTGCCAGCCTCCTGGGGGGGGTGAAAGAGACCCAGTACTTC. It yields the protein CASLLGGVKETQYF.

The gene calls are TRBV18 and TRBJ2-5; 7 positions match TRBD2. The CDR3 is 14 amino acids. From germline, CDR1 is KGHSH and CDR2 LQKENI. V shed 2 bases and J 3 bases; nucleotides not matched to a gene: 3. The CDR3 spells CASSPWTSKETQYF. The CDR3 nucleotides read TGTGCCAGCTCACCATGGACTAGTAAAGAGACCCAGTACTTC.

The V call is TRBV13, the J call TRBJ1-2, with 8 positions matching TRBD1. J lost 4 bases, V lost 0 bases, and 4 bases had no gene match. This CDR3 contains 15 residues. Germline V gives CDR1 PRHDT, CDR2 FYEKMQ (reference sequence). The CDR3 coding sequence is TGTGCCAGCAGCTTAGGGCAGGGGGCCGGCTATGGCTACACCTTC. Protein sequence: CASSLGQGAGYGYTF. Full variable domain (outside the CDR3, taken from reference TRBV13 and TRBJ1-2): AAGVIQSPRHLIKEKRETATLKCYPIPRHDTVYWYQQGPGQDPQFLISFYEKMQSDKGSIPDRFSAQQFSDYHSELNMSSLELGDSALYFCASSLGQGAGYGYTFGSGTRLTVV.

The chain employs TRBV29-1 and TRBJ2-3, with 10 nucleotides matching TRBD2. CDR1 SQVTM and CDR2 ANQGSEA come from the germline V gene. The CDR3 consists of 16 residues. V shed 7 bases, J shed 5 bases, and the junction held 15 bases outside the gene matches. The CDR3 DNA is TGCAGCGCCCACCTACCTAGCGGGAGTATAGTAGATACGCAGTATTTT. Encoded protein: CSAHLPSGSIVDTQYF.

V gene TRBV30 combines with J gene TRBJ2-1, with a possible D match to TRBD1 (5 bases). Trimming removed 2 bases from V and 4 bases from J, with 9 bases in between. This CDR3 region has 13 residues. The V gene's germline CDR1 is GTSNPN and CDR2 SVGIG (reference sequence). This chain's CDR3 is CAWSSQAYNEQFF. The CDR3 DNA reads TGTGCCTGGAGTTCACAGGCTTACAATGAGCAGTTCTTC.

This rearrangement joins TRBV12-3 or TRBV12-4 to TRBJ1-1; 7 bases are shared with TRBD1. V shed 6 bases, J shed 1 base, and the junction held 2 bases outside the gene matches. This CDR3 comprises 13 residues. The CDR3 protein is CASRGTENTEAFF. The DNA for the CDR3 is TGTGCCAGCAGGGGGACAGAGAACACTGAAGCTTTCTTT.

This chain uses TRBV11-2 with TRBJ2-7; 10 bases match TRBD2. In germline, CDR1 is SGHAT, CDR2 FQNNGV. The V segment lost 5 bases and the J segment 3 bases; nucleotides outside the gene matches: 7. The CDR3 covers 15 residues. DNA of the CDR3: TGTGCCAGCAGCCCTAGCGGGGGTTCGATCTACGAGCAGTACTTC. This sequence encodes CASSPSGGSIYEQYF.

This sequence joins TRBV5-1 and TRBJ2-3; TRBD2 might be the D (5 bases). V was clipped by 3 bases and J by 3 bases, with 14 bases between them. The germline gives CDR1 SGHRS, CDR2 YFSETQ. The CDR3 contains 15 residues. CDR3 sequence reads: CASSWNPRETDTQYF. CDR3 nucleotide sequence: TGCGCCAGCAGCTGGAACCCGAGGGAAACAGATACGCAGTATTTT.

This sequence joins TRBV7-8 and TRBJ1-5, with a weak D call TRBD1 (6 bases). The V gene's germline CDR1 is SGHVS and CDR2 FQNEAQ. Trimming removed 2 bases at V and 2 bases at J, with 10 bases between. CDR3 length equals 15 residues. The CDR3 DNA sequence: TGTGCCAGCAGCTTATATCACAGGGGCAATCAGCCCCAGCATTTT. Amino acids: CASSLYHRGNQPQHF.

The chain has TRBV10-1 and TRBJ2-6, with D tentatively TRBD1 (5 bases). The ends were cut back, 4 bases at V and 0 bases at J, with 13 bases in the middle. CDR1 and CDR2 from the germline V gene are WNHNN and SYGVQD (reference sequence). The CDR3 is 17 amino acids. CDR3 nucleotides: TGCGCCAGCAGTGGGGAACAGGCTGCCTCTGGGGCCAACGTCCTGACTTTC. Protein product: CASSGEQAASGANVLTF.

This chain connects TRBV5-1 to TRBJ2-7; tentative D call: TRBD2 (6 bases). The V gene's germline CDR1 is SGHRS and CDR2 YFSETQ. V was clipped by 0 bases and J by 3 bases, with 10 bases between them. The CDR3 has 14 residues. The CDR3 loop is CASSLVQGGYEQYF. CDR3 DNA sequence: TGCGCCAGCAGCTTGGTTCAGGGAGGCTACGAGCAGTACTTC.

V gene TRBV6-5 combines with J gene TRBJ1-4; D not certain. Trimming shortened V by 0 bases and J by 3 bases, and 8 bases separated the two germline ends. CDR3 length equals 15 residues. CDR1 is MNHEY, CDR2 SVGAGI, per germline. The CDR3 DNA sequence: TGTGCCAGCAGTTACTCGGGAGGACCTAATGAAAAACTGTTTTTT. Amino acids: CASSYSGGPNEKLFF.

The chain is built from TRBV5-5 and TRBJ2-7, with D possibly matching TRBD1 (6 bases). The CDR3 spans 13 residues. Germline CDR1 is SGHKS and CDR2 is YYEKEE (reference sequence). The V and J ends lost 1 base and 7 bases respectively, with 12 bases between them. The CDR3 DNA is TGTGCCAGCAGCTTGAACAGGGCGAGGGAGCAGTACTTC. This translates into CASSLNRAREQYF.

This chain links TRBV29-1 with TRBJ1-1; 10 nucleotides agree with TRBD1. The J segment lost 4 bases and the V segment lost 6 bases, leaving 5 bases of the junction unmatched. CDR1 and CDR2 (germline): SQVTM, ANQGSEA. There are 13 residues in the CDR3. For the CDR3, the DNA is TGCAGCGTACGACAGGGGGCTGGCACTGAAGCTTTCTTT. Translated, it gives CSVRQGAGTEAFF.